This TCR beta chain originates from a study of early T cells in non-severe SARS-CoV-2 infection. About the study: With bulk RNA from unsorted whole blood as input, sequencing yielded unpaired chains. Study-level results: A preference for anti-spike CD8 responses marked VDJdb matching, which missed private and CD4 specificities.

This clonotype was observed at least ten times. What it binds is unknown. Individual cDNA molecules each received unique molecular identifiers attached to them. Each CDR3 protein is one row after TCRdb ran MiXCR on the 5' RACE reads. The top ten hold approximately 6% of the sample, which has under 45,000 distinct CDR3 sequences, 5% to 5.5% seen once. The CDR3 loop spans 14 amino acids. Trimming cost V 6 bases and J 0 bases, with 12 bases left between them. In germline, CDR1 is LGHDT, CDR2 YNNKEL (reference sequence). The sequenced sample was whole blood, obtained at baseline. This sequence joins TRBV3-1 and TRBJ2-7; the D gene is possibly TRBD2 (6 bases). The sequence was collected from an adult who was a healthcare worker with PCR-confirmed SARS-CoV-2 infection or an uninfected control (not recorded which). Here the CDR3 DNA reads TGTGCCAGCAGAAGGGACTCCAGCTCCTACGAGCAGTACTTC. Protein product: CASRRDSSSYEQYF.